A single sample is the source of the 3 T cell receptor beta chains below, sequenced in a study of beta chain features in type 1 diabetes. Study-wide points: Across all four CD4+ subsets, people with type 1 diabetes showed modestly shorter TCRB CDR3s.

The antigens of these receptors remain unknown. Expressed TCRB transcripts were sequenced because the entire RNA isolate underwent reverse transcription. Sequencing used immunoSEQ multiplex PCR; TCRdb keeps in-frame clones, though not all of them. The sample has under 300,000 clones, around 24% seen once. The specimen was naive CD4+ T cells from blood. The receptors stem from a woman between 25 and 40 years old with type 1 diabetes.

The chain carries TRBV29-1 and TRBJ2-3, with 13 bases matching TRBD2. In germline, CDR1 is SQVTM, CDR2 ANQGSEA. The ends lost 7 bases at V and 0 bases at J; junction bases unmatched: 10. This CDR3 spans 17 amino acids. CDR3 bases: TGCAGCGCCCGACGTGGGACTAGCGGGATTAGCACAGATACGCAGTATTTT. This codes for CSARRGTSGISTDTQYF.

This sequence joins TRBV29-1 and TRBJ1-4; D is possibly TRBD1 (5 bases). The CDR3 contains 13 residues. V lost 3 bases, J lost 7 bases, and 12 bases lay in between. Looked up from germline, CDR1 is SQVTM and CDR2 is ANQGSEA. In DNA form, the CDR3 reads TGCAGCGTTGAGACGGGGGAGGGTGAAAAACTGTTTTTT. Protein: CSVETGEGEKLFF.

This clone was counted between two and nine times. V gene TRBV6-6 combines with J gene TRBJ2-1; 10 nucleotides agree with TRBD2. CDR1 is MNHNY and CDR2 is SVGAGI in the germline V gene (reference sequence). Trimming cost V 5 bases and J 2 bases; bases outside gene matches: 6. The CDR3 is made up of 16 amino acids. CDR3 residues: CASSPLAGAPYNEQFF. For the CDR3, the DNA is TGTGCCAGCAGTCCCCTAGCGGGAGCACCCTACAATGAGCAGTTCTTC.